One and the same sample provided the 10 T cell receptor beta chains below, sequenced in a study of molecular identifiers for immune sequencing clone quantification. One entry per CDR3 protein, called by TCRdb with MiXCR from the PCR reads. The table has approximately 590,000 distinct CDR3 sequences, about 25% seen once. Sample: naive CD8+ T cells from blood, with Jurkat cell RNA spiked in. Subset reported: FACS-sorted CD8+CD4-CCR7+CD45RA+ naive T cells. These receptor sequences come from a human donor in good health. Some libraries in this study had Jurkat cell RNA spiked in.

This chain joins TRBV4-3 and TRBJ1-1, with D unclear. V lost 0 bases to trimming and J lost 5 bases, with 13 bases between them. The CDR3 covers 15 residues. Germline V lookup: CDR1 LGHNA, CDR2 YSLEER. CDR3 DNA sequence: TGCGCCAGCAGCCAAGATATGGGTATTCGGACTGAAGCTTTCTTT. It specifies CASSQDMGIRTEAFF.

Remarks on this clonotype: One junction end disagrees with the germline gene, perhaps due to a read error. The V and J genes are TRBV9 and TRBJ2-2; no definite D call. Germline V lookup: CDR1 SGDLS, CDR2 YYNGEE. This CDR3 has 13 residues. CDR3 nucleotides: TGTGCCGGCAGCTCCACCAACACCGGGGAGCTGTTTTTT. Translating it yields CAGSSTNTGELFF.

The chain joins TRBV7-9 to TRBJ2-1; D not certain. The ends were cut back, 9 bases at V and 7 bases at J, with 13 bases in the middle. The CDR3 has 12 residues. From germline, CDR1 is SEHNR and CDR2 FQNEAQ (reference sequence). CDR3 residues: CARSAVGNEQFF. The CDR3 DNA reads TGTGCCAGATCGGCGGTTGGTAATGAGCAGTTCTTC. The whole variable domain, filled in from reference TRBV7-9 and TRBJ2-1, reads DTGVSQNPRHKITKRGQNVTFRCDPISEHNRLYWYRQTLGQGPEFLTYFQNEAQLEKSRLLSDRFSAERPKGSFSTLEIQRTEQGDSAMYLCARSAVGNEQFFGPGTRLTVL.

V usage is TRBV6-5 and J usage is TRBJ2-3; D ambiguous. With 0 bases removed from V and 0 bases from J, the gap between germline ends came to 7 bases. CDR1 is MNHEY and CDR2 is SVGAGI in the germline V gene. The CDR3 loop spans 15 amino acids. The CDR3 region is CASSYSGKSTDTQYF. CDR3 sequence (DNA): TGTGCCAGCAGTTACTCAGGGAAGAGCACAGATACGCAGTATTTT.

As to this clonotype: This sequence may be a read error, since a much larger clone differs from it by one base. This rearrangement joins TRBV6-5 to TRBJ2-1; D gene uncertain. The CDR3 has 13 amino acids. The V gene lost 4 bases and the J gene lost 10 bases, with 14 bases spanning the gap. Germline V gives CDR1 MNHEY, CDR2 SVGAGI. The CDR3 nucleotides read TGTGCCAGCAGTTTCACCGGGTACTACGAGCAGTTCTTC. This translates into CASSFTGYYEQFF.

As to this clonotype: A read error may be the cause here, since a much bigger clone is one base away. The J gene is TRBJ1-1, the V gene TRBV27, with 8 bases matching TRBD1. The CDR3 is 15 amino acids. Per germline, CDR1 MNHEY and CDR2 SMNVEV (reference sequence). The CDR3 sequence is CASSPQDRANTEASF. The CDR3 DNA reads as TGTGCCAGCAGTCCCCAGGACAGGGCGAACACTGAAGCTTCCTTT.

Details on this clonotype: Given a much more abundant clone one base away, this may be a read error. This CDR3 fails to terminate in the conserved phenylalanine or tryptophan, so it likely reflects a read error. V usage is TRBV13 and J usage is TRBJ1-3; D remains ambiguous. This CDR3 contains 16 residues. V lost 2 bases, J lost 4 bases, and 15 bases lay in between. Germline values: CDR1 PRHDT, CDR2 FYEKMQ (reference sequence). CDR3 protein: CASSLKGGLNGNTIYL. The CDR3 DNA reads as TGTGCCAGCAGCTTAAAGGGAGGGTTGAACGGAAACACCATATATCTT.

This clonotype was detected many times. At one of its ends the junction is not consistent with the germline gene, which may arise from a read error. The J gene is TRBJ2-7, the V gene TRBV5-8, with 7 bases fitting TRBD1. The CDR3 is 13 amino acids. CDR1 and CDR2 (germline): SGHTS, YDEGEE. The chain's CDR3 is CASSLGTVREQYF. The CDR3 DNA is TGTGCCAGCAGTTTGGGGACAGTTAGGGAACAGTACTTC.

The CDR3 coding sequence is TGTGCCAGCTGCCCGGAGGGTCAGGGTGCAACTAATGAAAAACTGTTTTTT. Protein: CASCPEGQGATNEKLFF. The chain carries TRBV5-6 and TRBJ1-4, with D tentatively TRBD1 (5 bases). The CDR3 extends over 17 amino acids. V lost 7 bases, J lost 0 bases, and 19 bases lay in between. The germline V gene has CDR1 SGHDT and CDR2 YYEEEE.

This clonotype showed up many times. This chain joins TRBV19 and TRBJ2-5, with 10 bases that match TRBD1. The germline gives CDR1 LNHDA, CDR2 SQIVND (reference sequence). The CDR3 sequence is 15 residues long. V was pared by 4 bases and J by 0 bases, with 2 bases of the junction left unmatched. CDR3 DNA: TGTGCCAGTAGTAGTGACAGGGGGCACCAAGAGACCCAGTACTTC. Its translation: CASSSDRGHQETQYF. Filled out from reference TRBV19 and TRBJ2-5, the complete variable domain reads DGGITQSPKYLFRKEGQNVTLSCEQNLNHDAMYWYRQDPGQGLRLIYYSQIVNDFQKGDIAEGYSVSREKKESFPLTVTSAQKNPTAFYLCASSSDRGHQETQYFGPGTRLLVL.